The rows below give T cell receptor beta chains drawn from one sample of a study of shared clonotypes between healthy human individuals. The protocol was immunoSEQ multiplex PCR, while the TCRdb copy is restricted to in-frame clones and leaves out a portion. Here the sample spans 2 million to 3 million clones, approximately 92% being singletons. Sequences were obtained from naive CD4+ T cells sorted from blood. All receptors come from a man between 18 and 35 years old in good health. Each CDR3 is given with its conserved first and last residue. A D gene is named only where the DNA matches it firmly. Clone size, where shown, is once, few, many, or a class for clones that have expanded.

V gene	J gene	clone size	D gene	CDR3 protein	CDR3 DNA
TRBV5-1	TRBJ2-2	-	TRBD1	CASSEIQGAAGELFF	TGCGCCAGCAGCGAAATACAGGGGGCGGCCGGGGAGCTGTTTTTT
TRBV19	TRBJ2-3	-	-	CASGDFSGTQYF	TGTGCCAGCGGGGACTTTTCGGGGACGCAGTATTTT
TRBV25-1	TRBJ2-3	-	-	CASSEGGTDTQYF	TGTGCCAGCAGTGAAGGGGGAACAGATACGCAGTATTTT
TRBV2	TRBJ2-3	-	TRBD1	CATQTGGGSDTQYF	TGTGCCACCCAGACAGGGGGCGGATCAGATACGCAGTATTTT
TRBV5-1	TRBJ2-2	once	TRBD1	CASSLGQGGTGELFF	TGCGCCAGCAGCTTAGGACAGGGAGGCACCGGGGAGCTGTTTTTT
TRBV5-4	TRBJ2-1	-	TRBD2	CASSQPGLAGYNEQFF	TGTGCCAGCAGCCAGCCGGGACTAGCGGGTTACAATGAGCAGTTCTTC
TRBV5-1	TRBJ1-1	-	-	CASSWDGFGETRAFF	TGCGCCAGCAGCTGGGACGGTTTCGGGGAGACAAGGGCTTTCTTT
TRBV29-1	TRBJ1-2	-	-	CSVAGRLFRGGYTF	TGCAGCGTTGCTGGGAGGCTCTTTCGGGGTGGCTACACCTTC
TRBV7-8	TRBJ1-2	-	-	CASSLVRIAIDLDGYTF	TGTGCCAGCAGCTTAGTACGTATTGCAATCGACTTGGATGGCTACACCTTC
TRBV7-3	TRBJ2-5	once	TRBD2	CASSLMGGETQYF	TGTGCCAGCAGCTTAATGGGAGGGGAGACCCAGTACTTC
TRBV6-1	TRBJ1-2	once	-	CASTLGLMNYGYTF	TGTGCCAGCACCCTTGGACTGATGAACTATGGCTACACCTTC